The 26 T cell receptor beta chains presented below share a single source sample, sequenced in a study of beta chain features in type 1 diabetes. As every portion of the isolated RNA was reverse transcribed, the sequencing read expressed TCRB transcripts. TCRdb's table, derived via immunoSEQ multiplex PCR, lists solely in-frame clones and lacks some. The table lists around 320,000 clones, 14% of them singletons. The sequencing sample was made of central memory CD4+ T cells from blood. The receptors originated from a man aged 25 to 40 in good health.

The chain's CDR3 is CASSWTSGGGTETQYF. In nucleotides, the CDR3 is TGTGCCAGCAGCTGGACTAGCGGGGGAGGAACGGAGACCCAGTACTTC. This chain links TRBV7-2 with TRBJ2-5; 13 bases align to TRBD2. With V trimmed by 4 bases and J by 5 bases, 7 bases remained unmatched. Germline V CDR1 and CDR2: SGHTA, FQGNSA. The CDR3 totals 16 residues. Full variable domain (missing parts from reference TRBV7-2 and TRBJ2-5): GAGVSQSPSNKVTEKGKDVELRCDPISGHTALYWYRQSLGQGLEFLIYFQGNSAPDKSGLPSDRFSAERTGGSVSTLTIQRTQQEDSAVYLCASSWTSGGGTETQYFGPGTRLLVL.

The rearrangement links TRBV11-2 to TRBJ1-5; D is unresolved. V lost 1 base and J 11 bases, leaving 18 bases between the germline ends. Germline lookup yields CDR1 SGHAT and CDR2 FQNNGV. The CDR3 has 15 amino acids. CDR3 bases: TGTGCCAGCAGCTTAGCCGTCGTAGGTTTTCGGACCCAGCATTTT. Amino acid sequence: CASSLAVVGFRTQHF.

The chain is built from TRBV5-6 and TRBJ2-7, with 10 bases identical to TRBD1. V lost 4 bases, J lost 4 bases, and 11 bases stayed unmatched. The CDR3 is made up of 16 amino acids. The V gene's germline CDR1 is SGHDT and CDR2 YYEEEE. CDR3 nucleotides: TGTGCCAGCAGCCCCTACAGGACAGGGGGTTCTTACGAGCAGTACTTC. It is translated as CASSPYRTGGSYEQYF.

Only a few counts were recorded for this clone. This chain links TRBV4-2 with TRBJ2-5, with 7 bases matching TRBD2. J lost 4 bases, V lost 0 bases, and 5 bases had no gene match. The CDR3 is 15 amino acids. CDR1 is LGHNA and CDR2 is YNFKEQ in the germline V gene. The CDR3 region is CASSQEGSSGETQYF. CDR3 DNA sequence: TGTGCCAGCAGCCAAGAAGGGTCTAGCGGAGAGACCCAGTACTTC.

This clone was seen just once. The chain joins TRBV5-6 to TRBJ2-1; weak D call: TRBD2 (7 bases). Trimming took 2 bases from V and 4 from J, leaving 13 bases between them. This CDR3 spans 15 amino acids. Germline assignment: CDR1 SGHDT and CDR2 YYEEEE. The CDR3 region has the DNA TGTGCCAGCAGCTTAGGGCGGGGGACATACAATGAGCAGTTCTTC. Translation gives CASSLGRGTYNEQFF.

This clone was observed a few times. The chain combines TRBV30 with TRBJ1-2; the D gene is possibly TRBD1 (6 bases). With 3 bases removed from V and 5 bases from J, the gap between germline ends came to 22 bases. In germline, CDR1 is GTSNPN, CDR2 SVGIG (reference sequence). There are 16 residues in the CDR3. CDR3 protein: CAWSQGIGGRLYGYTF. CDR3 DNA: TGTGCCTGGAGCCAGGGGATTGGAGGTCGCCTTTATGGCTACACCTTC.

The V call is TRBV6-1, the J call TRBJ2-2; D is undetermined. Germline CDR1 reads MNHNS; CDR2 reads SASEGT. The CDR3 sequence is 13 residues long. V lost 3 bases, J lost 3 bases, and 5 bases lay in between. This CDR3 is CASSDGHTGELFF. The CDR3 DNA sequence: TGTGCCAGCAGTGATGGGCACACCGGGGAGCTGTTTTTT.

There are a few counts of this clone. The chain carries TRBV7-8 and TRBJ2-3; the D is unclear. CDR3 length: 17 residues. From germline, CDR1 is SGHVS and CDR2 FQNEAQ. V gave up 5 bases and J gave up 5 bases, with 23 bases separating them. The CDR3 nucleotides read TGTGCCAGCAGCCAAACCCTAAACTCTGCACGTTTAGATACGCAGTATTTT. Translated: CASSQTLNSARLDTQYF. The variable domain in full, with the rest retrieved from reference TRBV7-8 and TRBJ2-3, is GAGVSQSPRYKVAKRGQDVALRCDPISGHVSLFWYQQALGQGPEFLTYFQNEAQLDKSGLPSDRFFAERPEGSVSTLKIQRTQQEDSAVYLCASSQTLNSARLDTQYFGPGTRLTVL.

This clone came up many times. V usage is TRBV10-2 and J usage is TRBJ1-6; a weak D match, TRBD1 (6 bases). V shed 4 bases and J shed 7 bases, with 8 bases lying between them. The CDR3 runs to 13 residues. CDR1 and CDR2 from the germline V gene are WSHSY and SAAADI. CDR3 DNA sequence: TGCGCCAGCAGTGCTACAGGGAATTCACCCCTCCACTTT. It translates to CASSATGNSPLHF.

V gene TRBV4-2 combines with J gene TRBJ1-5; maybe TRBD1 (6 bases). This CDR3 is 17 amino acids long. CDR1 is LGHNA and CDR2 is YNFKEQ in the germline V gene. Trimming removed 6 bases at V and 0 bases at J, with 18 bases between. The CDR3 here is CASSGWAGQYSNQPQHF. In nucleotides, the CDR3 is TGTGCCAGCAGTGGGTGGGCGGGACAATATAGCAATCAGCCCCAGCATTTT.

This chain uses TRBV5-4 with TRBJ2-1; 7 bases line up with TRBD2. Losses at the gene ends were 4 bases for V and 6 bases for J; bases not matched to a gene: 13. Germline-derived CDR1 and CDR2 are SGHNT and YYREEE (reference sequence). This CDR3 contains 16 residues. The CDR3 region is CASSPPRAGVGNEQFF. The CDR3 bases are TGTGCCAGCAGCCCCCCGCGGGCGGGGGTTGGCAATGAGCAGTTCTTC.

The CDR3 loop reads CASRSVGYPYNEQFF. CDR3 DNA sequence: TGTGCCAGCAGGTCTGTCGGCTATCCCTACAATGAGCAGTTCTTC. The chain joins TRBV28 to TRBJ2-1; D unresolved. The CDR3 is made up of 15 amino acids. The V end was cut by 6 bases, the J end by 2 bases, with 14 bases between. CDR1 and CDR2 (germline): MDHEN, SYDVKM.

The sample holds a few counts of this clone. The rearrangement links TRBV4-3 to TRBJ1-2; D is unresolved. The CDR3 consists of 13 residues. The V end was cut by 0 bases, the J end by 6 bases, with 8 bases between. CDR1 is LGHNA, CDR2 YSLEER, per germline. Here the CDR3 reads CASSQEGGNGYTF. In DNA, the CDR3 is TGCGCCAGCAGCCAAGAAGGCGGGAATGGCTACACCTTC.

This clone was detected only once. The chain recombines TRBV5-4 with TRBJ1-2; perhaps TRBD1 as D (5 bases). With 4 bases removed from V and 5 bases from J, the gap between germline ends came to 12 bases. Germline V gives CDR1 SGHNT, CDR2 YYREEE (reference sequence). The CDR3 is made up of 13 amino acids. CDR3 bases: TGTGCCAGCAGCCACGGGGCTTCTTATGGCTACACCTTC. Translated: CASSHGASYGYTF.

This clone has more than one count but fewer than ten. The J gene is TRBJ2-3, the V gene TRBV9; TRBD2 might be the D (5 bases). The CDR3 extends over 13 amino acids. CDR1 SGDLS and CDR2 YYNGEE come from the germline V gene. The V end was cut by 3 bases, the J end by 7 bases, with 12 bases between. Here the CDR3 reads CASSDRTGYTQYF. CDR3 in DNA: TGTGCCAGCAGCGATCGGACGGGGTATACGCAGTATTTT. The full variable domain, with the rest looked up from reference TRBV9 and TRBJ2-3, is DSGVTQTPKHLITATGQRVTLRCSPRSGDLSVYWYQQSLDQGLQFLIQYYNGEERAKGNILERFSAQQFPDLHSELNLSSLELGDSALYFCASSDRTGYTQYFGPGTRLTVL.

The chain carries TRBV29-1 and TRBJ1-1, with a possible D match to TRBD1 (6 bases). The V end lost 7 bases, the J end lost 2 bases, and 20 bases lay between the germline ends. The CDR3 totals 15 residues. Per the germline V gene, CDR1 is SQVTM and CDR2 is ANQGSEA. This CDR3 is CSGGFRRGQNTEAFF. In DNA form, the CDR3 reads TGCAGCGGGGGGTTTCGGCGGGGACAAAACACTGAAGCTTTCTTT. Together with reference TRBV29-1 and TRBJ1-1, the CDR3 gives the full variable domain: SAVISQKPSRDICQRGTSLTIQCQVDSQVTMMFWYRQQPGQSLTLIATANQGSEATYESGFVIDKFPISRPNLTFSTLTVSNMSPEDSSIYLCSGGFRRGQNTEAFFGQGTRLTVV.

This clone was counted only a few times. CDR3 in amino acids: CASSPPQSRASQETQYF. The CDR3 DNA follows: TGCGCCAGCAGCCCCCCCCAGTCCAGGGCTTCCCAAGAGACCCAGTACTTC. The V and J genes are TRBV23-1 and TRBJ2-5; tentatively, D is TRBD1 (5 bases). TRBV23-1 is treated as an ORF (open reading frame) with a function not yet certain. V lost 6 bases and J lost 1, with 21 bases in between. The CDR3 is made up of 17 amino acids.

This clone was observed a handful of times. The sample holds other DNA sequences that translate to the same CDR3. This sequence joins TRBV27 and TRBJ2-1; D unresolved. The CDR3 has 14 residues. V lost 2 bases and J lost 0, with 5 bases in between. CDR1 is MNHEY, CDR2 SMNVEV, per germline (reference sequence). In DNA form, the CDR3 reads TGTGCCAGCAGTTTACGTAGCTCCTACAATGAGCAGTTCTTC. The encoded protein is CASSLRSSYNEQFF.

This clone showed up just a few times. The rearrangement links TRBV4-1 to TRBJ2-3; 12 nucleotides line up with TRBD2. V was clipped by 6 bases and J by 3 bases; unmatched bases: 7. This CDR3 has 16 residues. Germline CDR1 reads MGHRA; CDR2 reads YSYEKL. CDR3 sequence (DNA): TGCGCCAGCAGACCGAGGACTAGCGGGGCGACAGATACGCAGTATTTT. Amino acids: CASRPRTSGATDTQYF.

The J gene is TRBJ2-5, the V gene TRBV29-1, with a possible D match to TRBD1 (5 bases). V was clipped by 4 bases and J by 5 bases, with 11 bases between them. This CDR3 spans 12 amino acids. Germline V gene lookup returns CDR1 SQVTM and CDR2 ANQGSEA. The CDR3 DNA follows: TGCAGCGTTGCTAGGGGTGGGGAGACCCAGTACTTC. Encoded protein: CSVARGGETQYF.

This clone turned up a few times. The chain employs TRBV29-1 and TRBJ1-3; no reliable D call. The germline CDR1 and CDR2 sequences are SQVTM and ANQGSEA. CDR3 size: 15 residues. V was clipped by 3 bases and J by 3 bases, with 15 bases between them. The CDR3 DNA reads TGCAGCGTTGACTCTGTAGGTCAGTTTGGAAACACCATATATTTT. It specifies CSVDSVGQFGNTIYF.

This clone occurred a few times. The gene calls are TRBV7-2 and TRBJ2-3; no definite D call. The CDR3 contains 15 residues. V dropped 0 bases and J dropped 0 bases, with 7 bases sitting between them. Germline V lookup: CDR1 SGHTA, CDR2 FQGNSA. CDR3 in DNA: TGTGCCAGCAGCTTAGCGCGCAGAAGCACAGATACGCAGTATTTT. It is translated as CASSLARRSTDTQYF.

This clone was detected a few times. CDR3 DNA: TGTGCCAGCGGGGGCGTTCCGGGTGAGCAGTTCTTC. Encoded protein: CASGGVPGEQFF. This rearrangement joins TRBV10-3 to TRBJ2-1, with a tentative D call TRBD2 (7 bases). Trimming stripped 10 bases from V and 9 bases from J, with 16 bases between. This CDR3 spans 12 amino acids. Germline V gene data show CDR1 as ENHRY and CDR2 as SYGVKD.

This clone was seen a handful of times. The DNA for the CDR3 is TGTGCCTGGAGTATTGGCATAGCGGGTTTTTCAGATACGCAGTATTTT. Translating gives CAWSIGIAGFSDTQYF. The V gene is TRBV30, the J gene TRBJ2-3, with 7 nucleotides matching TRBD2. This CDR3 is built from 16 residues. Germline V gives CDR1 GTSNPN, CDR2 SVGIG (reference sequence). V gave up 2 bases and J gave up 4 bases; unmatched junction bases: 12.

The sample holds a few counts of this clone. This chain links TRBV7-9 with TRBJ2-2; D possibly corresponds to TRBD2 (5 bases). This CDR3 comprises 17 residues. Germline loops: CDR1 SEHNR, CDR2 FQNEAQ (reference sequence). V lost 4 bases to trimming and J lost 7 bases, with 22 bases between them. CDR3 loop: CASSSDSPDLEGGELFF. The CDR3 nucleotides read TGTGCCAGCAGCTCCGACTCGCCGGACCTCGAGGGCGGGGAGCTGTTTTTT.

J is TRBJ1-5 and V is TRBV5-4; possible D gene TRBD1, 6 bases. This CDR3 has 14 residues. CDR1 and CDR2 from the germline V gene are SGHNT and YYREEE (reference sequence). V dropped 1 base and J dropped 4 bases, with 9 bases sitting between them. In nucleotides, the CDR3 is TGTGCCAGCAGCTTGTGGGGGCCGAATCAGCCCCAGCATTTT. Residues: CASSLWGPNQPQHF.